This T cell receptor (beta chain) was profiled in a study of shared T cell receptors in the human thymus. Repertoires were generated with immunoSEQ multiplex PCR, while TCRdb's copy carries only in-frame clones and drops some. The table includes roughly 560,000 clones, about 84% detected once. The data were also submitted as part of a second study, on human thymus T cells. From that second work: Corrective heart surgery yielded the resections from which the thymus tissue came. Use of V and J genes seemed skewed within the thymic and blood repertoires. Related reports documented highly overlapping thymic repertoires among unrelated individuals.

Material: thymocytes. This receptor was obtained from a boy less than two years old with a congenital heart defect.

The CDR3 protein is CASSLLGQATYEQYF. The CDR3 nucleotides are TGCGCCAGCAGCTTGTTGGGACAAGCAACCTACGAGCAGTACTTC. This chain joins TRBV5-1 and TRBJ2-7, with a weak D call TRBD1 (6 bases). Germline CDR1 SGHRS, CDR2 YFSETQ. Trimming removed 1 base at V and 2 bases at J, with 13 bases between. CDR3 length: 15 residues. Drawing the rest from reference TRBV5-1 and TRBJ2-7, the complete variable domain is KAGVTQTPRYLIKTRGQQVTLSCSPISGHRSVSWYQQTPGQGLQFLFEYFSETQRNKGNFPGRFSGRQFSNSRSEMNVSTLELGDSALYLCASSLLGQATYEQYFGPGTRLTVT.